The 26 T cell receptor beta chains below were found in one sample sequenced in a study of blood T cell repertoires in COVID-19. Clones were read by immunoSEQ multiplex PCR, and TCRdb kept only the in-frame ones, dropping some. The sample includes some 69,000 clones, 80% to 85% seen only once; the top ten take around 2.3%. Input material: peripheral blood. These TCRs come from a man aged 80 or over with active or convalescent COVID-19.

This clone was seen only once. The chain has TRBV11-2 and TRBJ2-7; 8 nucleotides agree with TRBD2. CDR3 length: 14 amino acids. The germline gives CDR1 SGHAT, CDR2 FQNNGV. J was trimmed by 6 bases and V by 3 bases; bases with no gene match: 7. CDR3 sequence: CASSFREGRTEQYF. The CDR3 coding sequence is TGTGCCAGCAGCTTCCGGGAGGGAAGGACCGAGCAGTACTTC.

The V call is TRBV28, the J call TRBJ1-1; possible D gene TRBD1, 6 bases. Germline V gene data show CDR1 as MDHEN and CDR2 as SYDVKM. The CDR3 runs to 15 residues. Trimming removed 1 base from V and 4 bases from J, with 13 bases in between. CDR3 amino acids: CASSLLGASSTEAFF. The CDR3 nucleotides are TGTGCCAGCAGTTTATTGGGGGCAAGTAGCACTGAAGCTTTCTTT.

This chain links TRBV28 with TRBJ1-2, with D uncertain. The V end lost 3 bases, the J end lost 7 bases, and 12 bases lay between the germline ends. Germline values: CDR1 MDHEN, CDR2 SYDVKM. The CDR3 sequence is 13 residues long. In nucleotides, the CDR3 is TGTGCCAGCAGTTTGCGGAGCGGGTTTGGCTACACCTTC. Its protein product is CASSLRSGFGYTF.

This clone was counted between two and nine times. V usage is TRBV6-5 and J usage is TRBJ1-5; D is possibly TRBD1 (6 bases). The CDR3 sequence is 14 residues long. Trimming cost V 2 bases and J 7 bases, with 12 bases left between them. Germline V gene lookup returns CDR1 MNHEY and CDR2 SVGAGI. The CDR3 spells CASSYGTTGQPQHF. The DNA for the CDR3 is TGTGCCAGCAGTTACGGGACAACGGGCCAGCCCCAGCATTTT.

The J gene is TRBJ2-5, the V gene TRBV28; D is possibly TRBD1 (6 bases). Per germline, CDR1 MDHEN and CDR2 SYDVKM. Trimming took off 5 bases at V and 1 base at J, with 11 bases between the two ends. CDR3 length equals 14 residues. This chain's CDR3 is CASSKNRVQETQYF. DNA of the CDR3: TGTGCCAGCAGTAAAAACAGGGTCCAAGAGACCCAGTACTTC.

This chain joins TRBV4-2 and TRBJ1-1; 9 nucleotides match TRBD1. V lost 1 base to trimming and J lost 3 bases; unmatched junction nucleotides: 0. There are 14 residues in the CDR3. Germline loops: CDR1 LGHNA, CDR2 YNFKEQ. In DNA form, the CDR3 reads TGTGCCAGCAGCCAAGGGACAGGGGACACTGAAGCTTTCTTT. Encoded protein: CASSQGTGDTEAFF.

The chain combines TRBV10-3 with TRBJ2-7, with TRBD1 identical over 10 bases. Germline CDR1 reads ENHRY; CDR2 reads SYGVKD. There are 14 residues in the CDR3. With V trimmed by 5 bases and J by 2 bases, 3 bases remained unmatched. The CDR3 region is CAISTGQGAYEQYF. The CDR3 region has the DNA TGTGCCATCAGTACCGGACAGGGGGCCTACGAGCAGTACTTC.

The V gene is TRBV28, the J gene TRBJ1-1; D possibly corresponds to TRBD1 (5 bases). The CDR3 spans 15 residues. Trimming shortened V by 2 bases and J by 3 bases, and 13 bases separated the two germline ends. The germline V gene encodes CDR1 MDHEN and CDR2 SYDVKM. The CDR3 nucleotides read TGTGCCAGCAGTTTAGGGGGGATCTGGGACACTGAAGCTTTCTTT. As protein: CASSLGGIWDTEAFF.

This chain connects TRBV14 to TRBJ2-1; TRBD2 matches at 7 bases. Germline V lookup: CDR1 SGHDN, CDR2 FVKESK. J gave up 1 base and V 1 base, and 4 bases lay outside the gene matches. The CDR3 has 16 amino acids. CDR3 DNA: TGTGCCAGCAGCCAAGTCGGGGGGAAATCCTACAATGAGCAGTTCTTC. This gives the protein CASSQVGGKSYNEQFF.

This clone was recorded a few times. The chain is built from TRBV28 and TRBJ2-7; D might be TRBD1 (6 bases). The CDR3 is made up of 14 amino acids. V was trimmed by 5 bases and J by 3 bases, leaving 14 bases between them. The germline gives CDR1 MDHEN, CDR2 SYDVKM. The CDR3 here is CASSAPGQLYEQYF. The CDR3 nucleotides are TGTGCCAGCAGTGCCCCGGGACAACTCTACGAGCAGTACTTC.

The chain couples TRBV6-5 to TRBJ1-2, with 8 positions matching TRBD1. This CDR3 region has 14 residues. V lost 2 bases to trimming and J lost 7 bases; unmatched junction nucleotides: 6. Germline V CDR1 and CDR2: MNHEY, SVGAGI. The CDR3: CASSYPGQESGYTF. As DNA, the CDR3 is TGTGCCAGCAGTTACCCGGGACAGGAGTCTGGCTACACCTTC.

The chain joins TRBV5-1 to TRBJ2-5; TRBD2 agrees at 8 bases. The CDR3 runs 15 residues. Germline V gene lookup returns CDR1 SGHRS and CDR2 YFSETQ. J was trimmed by 5 bases and V by 4 bases; bases with no gene match: 10. CDR3 in DNA: TGCGCCAGCAGCCTGGGACTAGTTCTGGAGGAGACCCAGTACTTC. Translation: CASSLGLVLEETQYF.

The genes are TRBV11-2 and TRBJ2-3; TRBD1 matches at 8 bases. The CDR3 extends over 14 amino acids. V lost 5 bases and J lost 5; bases outside the gene matches: 6. Germline V gene sequence: CDR1 SGHAT, CDR2 FQNNGV. The CDR3 region has the DNA TGTGCCAGCAGCCTGGACAGGGTGAAAGATACGCAGTATTTT. It translates to CASSLDRVKDTQYF.

The rearrangement links TRBV7-9 to TRBJ1-6; no definite D call. The germline V and J ends were trimmed by 3 bases and 9 bases, with 9 bases remaining between them. The CDR3 consists of 13 residues. CDR1 and CDR2 (germline): SEHNR, FQNEAQ (reference sequence). The CDR3 is CASSFFTGSPLHF. CDR3 sequence (DNA): TGTGCCAGCAGCTTTTTCACGGGTTCACCCCTCCACTTT.

J is TRBJ1-6 and V is TRBV29-1; 9 bases are shared with TRBD1. V was clipped by 6 bases and J by 4 bases; unmatched bases: 4. Germline CDR1 SQVTM, CDR2 ANQGSEA. The CDR3 runs 14 residues. CDR3 sequence (DNA): TGCAGCGTAGCCGGGACAGGGTATAATTCACCCCTCCACTTT. Translation: CSVAGTGYNSPLHF.

This CDR3 is CASSPDPEYYRDHYEQYF. The CDR3 coding sequence is TGTGCCAGCAGCCCCGACCCAGAGTATTACAGGGACCACTACGAGCAGTACTTC. The chain uses TRBV7-8 and TRBJ2-7; tentatively, D is TRBD1 (6 bases). V lost 5 bases and J 3 bases, leaving 26 bases between the germline ends. There are 18 residues in the CDR3. Germline V gene lookup returns CDR1 SGHVS and CDR2 FQNEAQ.

This clone was seen only once. In DNA, the CDR3 is TGTGCCAGCAGCGCCCTAGCGGCCTACACAGATACGCAGTATTTT. It yields the protein CASSALAAYTDTQYF. The J gene is TRBJ2-3, the V gene TRBV6-4; TRBD2 aligns across 7 bases. With V trimmed by 6 bases and J by 2 bases, 8 bases remained unmatched. The CDR3 sequence is 15 residues long. Looked up from germline, CDR1 is MRHNA and CDR2 is SNTAGT.

About this clone itself: The junction differs from germline at one of its ends, possibly a read error. The V call is TRBV6-2 or TRBV6-3, the J call TRBJ1-5; no reliable D call. CDR1 and CDR2 from the germline V gene are MNHEY and SVGEGT. This CDR3 contains 12 residues. The CDR3 here is CASSNSAQPQHF. In DNA, the CDR3 is TGTGCCAGCAGTAACTCGGCCCAACCCCAGCATTTT.

The V gene is TRBV27, the J gene TRBJ2-3, with D possibly TRBD2 on 6 matching bases. Deletions cut 10 bases from V and 2 bases from J, with 13 bases between. The length of the CDR3 is 13 residues. In germline, CDR1 is MNHEY, CDR2 SMNVEV (reference sequence). The CDR3 sequence: CATSGLHTDTQYF. CDR3 coding DNA: TGTGCCACCTCGGGACTCCACACAGATACGCAGTATTTT.

The V call is TRBV19, the J call TRBJ2-7; tentative D call: TRBD1 (6 bases). The germline CDR1 and CDR2 sequences are LNHDA and SQIVND (reference sequence). Between the trimmed V and J ends, which lost 4 bases and 2 bases, there was a span of 15 bases. The CDR3 has 15 amino acids. The CDR3 reads CASSTPRGSAYEQYF. DNA of the CDR3: TGTGCCAGTAGTACCCCTAGGGGGAGCGCCTACGAGCAGTACTTC.

V is TRBV29-1 and J is TRBJ1-5; 8 nucleotides agree with TRBD1. The CDR3 length is 13 residues. The V and J ends lost 6 bases and 3 bases, in that order; junction bases with no gene match: 4. CDR1 and CDR2 from the germline V gene are SQVTM and ANQGSEA. CDR3 amino acids: CSVGTGVNQPQHF. The CDR3, as DNA: TGCAGCGTCGGGACAGGAGTCAATCAGCCCCAGCATTTT.

In this sample, this clone turned up once. CDR3 nucleotides: TGTGCCAGTAGTATTAGGGAGACAGGGGGTTATCAGCCCCAGCATTTT. Amino acid sequence: CASSIRETGGYQPQHF. This chain uses TRBV19 with TRBJ1-5; TRBD1 agrees at 9 bases. The CDR3 length is 16 residues. Germline V CDR1 and CDR2: LNHDA, SQIVND (reference sequence). Trimming removed 3 bases from V and 5 bases from J; junction bases left unmatched: 8.

The chain combines TRBV5-6 with TRBJ1-4; possible D gene TRBD1, 5 bases. The germline V and J ends were trimmed by 4 bases and 0 bases, with 10 bases remaining between them. This CDR3 contains 15 residues. Germline V gives CDR1 SGHDT, CDR2 YYEEEE. The CDR3: CASSPWGATNEKLFF. The CDR3 region has the DNA TGTGCCAGCAGCCCCTGGGGCGCAACTAATGAAAAACTGTTTTTT.

CDR3 sequence reads: CASGDSRAGNQPQHF. The CDR3 nucleotides are TGTGCCAGCGGCGACAGCCGGGCGGGCAATCAGCCCCAGCATTTT. The gene calls are TRBV6-5 and TRBJ1-5, with D tentatively TRBD1 (5 bases). CDR1 MNHEY and CDR2 SVGAGI come from the germline V gene. CDR3 size: 15 residues. Trimming stripped 8 bases from V and 2 bases from J, with 16 bases between.

This chain links TRBV5-1 with TRBJ2-5, with TRBD2 identical over 8 bases. Germline V gene data show CDR1 as SGHRS and CDR2 as YFSETQ. After removal of 4 bases from V and 5 bases from J, the junction contained 10 bases not matched to a gene. CDR3 length: 15 amino acids. The CDR3 DNA reads TGCGCCAGCAGCCTACCGGGACTAGGAGGGGAGACCCAGTACTTC. Its translation: CASSLPGLGGETQYF. The whole variable domain, filled in from reference TRBV5-1 and TRBJ2-5, reads KAGVTQTPRYLIKTRGQQVTLSCSPISGHRSVSWYQQTPGQGLQFLFEYFSETQRNKGNFPGRFSGRQFSNSRSEMNVSTLELGDSALYLCASSLPGLGGETQYFGPGTRLLVL.

The chain links TRBV4-1 to TRBJ2-1, with a tentative D call TRBD1 (6 bases). The CDR3 runs 15 residues. Trimming removed 1 base from V and 3 bases from J, with 10 bases in between. The germline V gene has CDR1 MGHRA and CDR2 YSYEKL. DNA for the CDR3: TGCGCCAGCAGCCAAGCGGACAGATTCTACAATGAGCAGTTCTTC. It specifies CASSQADRFYNEQFF.